This T cell receptor beta chain was identified during a study of Graves' ophthalmopathy and Graves' hyperthyroidism. Per the germline V gene, CDR1 is SGHRS and CDR2 is YFSETQ. The CDR3 consists of 14 residues. The V end lost 2 bases, the J end lost 1 base, and 9 bases lay between the germline ends. This clonotype was recorded many times. Beta-chain TCR CDR3 regions were amplified from RNA transcripts. An initial RT-PCR round employing HTBI primers preceded a second-round multiplex PCR. TCRdb independently ran MiXCR on the multiplex PCR reads; one entry per CDR3 protein. The table records about 480,000 distinct CDR3 sequences, approximately 15% of them present only once. Orbital computed tomography, thyroid ultrasound, TRAb, serum thyroxine and clinical symptoms formed the basis of diagnosis.

The chain carries TRBV5-1 and TRBJ2-5; tentative D call: TRBD2 (6 bases). Sequenced material: blood. The receptor comes from a woman under 40 with Graves' ophthalmopathy. The CDR3 protein is CASSFVGSQETQYF. The CDR3 region has the DNA TGCGCCAGCAGCTTTGTCGGGAGCCAAGAGACCCAGTACTTC.